Below, 8 T cell receptor beta chains from the same sample are listed, as sequenced in a study of T cell clonotyping in hematopoietic cell transplantation (dated by TCRdb to the early 2020s). The time point label here, explained by the study, means: 100 days after allo-HCT. The library came from the immunoSEQ multiplex PCR assay. The immuneACCESS repertoire file appears here via TCRdb, limited to in-frame rearrangements. These files lack a portion of the clones; in checked studies, under half of the deficit traces to unresolved V genes, and the cause of the others is not known. Recorded for this sample are over 25,000 clones; around nine tenths of them occurred a single time. The top ten constitute roughly 10% of the sample. The sample consisted of PBMCs, taken 100 days after allogeneic stem cell transplant. These receptors were obtained from a female patient aged 45 to 65 who had an allogeneic stem cell transplant from a related donor, so the T cells may come from the graft donor. Some clones in this sample may be carry-over from other donors' samples.

This clone was seen only once. The J gene is TRBJ1-1, the V gene TRBV7-9; D is unclear. CDR1 and CDR2 (germline): SEHNR, FQNEAQ (reference sequence). The CDR3 has 16 amino acids. Deletions cut 4 bases from V and 1 base from J, with 16 bases between. The CDR3 region is CASSSPASRTNTEAFF. The CDR3 DNA is TGTGCCAGCAGCTCCCCAGCTTCCCGCACGAACACTGAAGCTTTCTTT.

This rearrangement joins TRBV19 to TRBJ2-5; perhaps TRBD1 as D (6 bases). Germline V gene lookup returns CDR1 LNHDA and CDR2 SQIVND (reference sequence). Trimming stripped 5 bases from V and 5 bases from J, with 15 bases between. The CDR3 has 14 amino acids. The CDR3 is CASSVQGPWETQYF. In DNA form, the CDR3 reads TGTGCCAGTAGTGTGCAGGGGCCTTGGGAGACCCAGTACTTC.

V gene TRBV7-2 combines with J gene TRBJ2-3; D may be TRBD1 (6 bases). Per the germline V gene, CDR1 is SGHTA and CDR2 is FQGNSA. There are 14 residues in the CDR3. V shed 5 bases and J shed 8 bases, with 17 bases lying between them. The CDR3 loop is CASSRPGARSTQYF. CDR3 DNA: TGTGCCAGCAGCAGGCCAGGGGCGAGGAGTACGCAGTATTTT.

The rearrangement uses TRBV7-8 and TRBJ2-7; tentatively, D is TRBD1 (6 bases). Germline lookup yields CDR1 SGHVS and CDR2 FQNEAQ. This CDR3 has 14 residues. Trimming pared 3 bases from V and 3 bases from J, leaving 12 bases between. CDR3 nucleotide sequence: TGTGCCAGCAGCTTGCAGGGGTCGTACTACGAGCAGTACTTC. Amino acid sequence: CASSLQGSYYEQYF.

The chain employs TRBV4-3 and TRBJ1-4; possibly TRBD1 for D (5 bases). Germline-derived CDR1 and CDR2 are LGHNA and YSLEER. The CDR3 totals 14 residues. V lost 2 bases to trimming and J lost 8 bases, with 12 bases between them. CDR3 sequence: CASSQRGRGEKLFF. The CDR3 DNA is TGCGCCAGCAGCCAAAGGGGACGAGGCGAAAAACTGTTTTTT.

Only one count was recorded for this clone. The CDR3 is CASSATGGLYEQYF. The DNA of the CDR3 is TGCGCCAGCAGCGCGACAGGGGGACTCTACGAGCAGTACTTC. The rearrangement joins TRBV5-1 to TRBJ2-7; 9 nucleotides align to TRBD1. Per germline, CDR1 SGHRS and CDR2 YFSETQ. CDR3 length: 14 residues. Trimming at V came to 4 bases and at J to 3 bases, leaving 5 bases not matched to a gene.

The rearrangement joins TRBV7-9 to TRBJ2-7; possibly TRBD1 for D (6 bases). Germline-derived CDR1 and CDR2 are SEHNR and FQNEAQ (reference sequence). The germline V and J ends were trimmed by 5 bases and 6 bases, with 14 bases remaining between them. The CDR3 runs to 13 residues. The CDR3: CASSRDNAAEQYF. The CDR3 DNA is TGTGCCAGCAGCAGGGACAACGCAGCCGAGCAGTACTTC.

The chain combines TRBV5-6 with TRBJ2-1; 12 nucleotides agree with TRBD2. Germline values: CDR1 SGHDT, CDR2 YYEEEE. The CDR3 has 17 residues. Trimming at V came to 0 bases and at J to 2 bases, leaving 3 bases not matched to a gene. The CDR3 DNA sequence: TGTGCCAGCAGCTTGGGACTAGCGGGGGTCGCCTACAATGAGCAGTTCTTC. Amino acid sequence: CASSLGLAGVAYNEQFF.